This T cell receptor (beta chain) originates from a study of control samples from healthy donors and cancer patients. Some clones are missing from TCRdb's copy, which holds only in-frame ones; the method was immunoSEQ multiplex PCR. Of some 160,000 clones listed, about 90% are singletons. The CDR3 consists of 15 residues. J lost 6 bases, V lost 2 bases, and 10 bases had no gene match. CDR1 and CDR2 from the germline V gene are MNHEY and SMNVEV (reference sequence). The sequence derives from a woman under 40 in good health. The material sequenced was blood. V and J are TRBV27 and TRBJ2-7, with 7 bases that match TRBD1. CDR3 coding DNA: TGTGCCAGCAGTTTAGGGGTAACAGGGGCTCTCGAGCAGTACTTC. It codes for CASSLGVTGALEQYF.